This T cell receptor beta chain was obtained from a study of T cell changes during pregnancy in multiple sclerosis. TCRdb's copy holds only in-frame clones and misses some; the assay was immunoSEQ multiplex PCR. There are under 70,000 clones in the sample; roughly 92% occur only once, and just under 2% lies in the top ten. CDR1 SGHRS and CDR2 YFSETQ come from the germline V gene. This CDR3 spans 16 amino acids. V shed 3 bases and J shed 6 bases, with 20 bases lying between them. The material sequenced was peripheral blood, taken in the third trimester of pregnancy. The rearrangement links TRBV5-1 to TRBJ2-3; D perhaps matches TRBD2 (6 bases). The TCR was taken from a female donor in good health, enrolled as a control in a pregnancy study. The CDR3 bases are TGCGCCAGCAGCTACTCCGGGACTTCCCAGCCGGATACGCAGTATTTT. Encoded protein: CASSYSGTSQPDTQYF. Filled out from reference TRBV5-1 and TRBJ2-3, the complete variable domain reads KAGVTQTPRYLIKTRGQQVTLSCSPISGHRSVSWYQQTPGQGLQFLFEYFSETQRNKGNFPGRFSGRQFSNSRSEMNVSTLELGDSALYLCASSYSGTSQPDTQYFGPGTRLTVL.